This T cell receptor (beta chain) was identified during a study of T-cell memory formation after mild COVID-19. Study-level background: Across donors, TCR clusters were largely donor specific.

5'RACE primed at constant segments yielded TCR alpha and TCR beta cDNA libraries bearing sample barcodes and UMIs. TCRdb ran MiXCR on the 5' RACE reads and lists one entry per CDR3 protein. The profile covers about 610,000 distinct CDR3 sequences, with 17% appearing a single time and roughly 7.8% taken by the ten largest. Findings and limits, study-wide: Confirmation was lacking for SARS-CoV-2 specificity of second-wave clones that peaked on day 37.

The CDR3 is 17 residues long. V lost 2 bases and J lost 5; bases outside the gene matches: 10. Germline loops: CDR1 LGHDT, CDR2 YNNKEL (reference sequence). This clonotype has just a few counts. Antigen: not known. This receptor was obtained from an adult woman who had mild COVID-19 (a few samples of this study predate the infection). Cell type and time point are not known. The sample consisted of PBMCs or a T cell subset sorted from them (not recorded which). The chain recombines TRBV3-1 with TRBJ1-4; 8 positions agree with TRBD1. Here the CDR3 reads CASSQSGQGGVNEKLFF. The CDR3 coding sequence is TGTGCCAGCAGCCAAAGTGGACAGGGAGGAGTAAATGAAAAACTGTTTTTT. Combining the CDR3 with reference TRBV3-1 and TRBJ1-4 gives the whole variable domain DTAVSQTPKYLVTQMGNDKSIKCEQNLGHDTMYWYKQDSKKFLKIMFSYNNKELIINETVPNRFSPKSPDKAHLNLHINSLELGDSAVYFCASSQSGQGGVNEKLFFGSGTQLSVL.